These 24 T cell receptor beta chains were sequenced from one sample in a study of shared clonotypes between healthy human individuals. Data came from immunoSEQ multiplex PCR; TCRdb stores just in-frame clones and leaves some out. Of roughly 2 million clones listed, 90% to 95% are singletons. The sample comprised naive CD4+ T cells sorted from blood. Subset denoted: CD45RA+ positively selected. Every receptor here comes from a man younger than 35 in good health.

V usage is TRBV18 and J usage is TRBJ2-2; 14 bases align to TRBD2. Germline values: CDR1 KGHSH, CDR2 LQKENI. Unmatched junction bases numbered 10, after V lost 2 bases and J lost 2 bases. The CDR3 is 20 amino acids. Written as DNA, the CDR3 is TGTGCCAGCTCACCATCGGGACTAGCGGGGGATACCACTAACACCGGGGAGCTGTTTTTT. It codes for CASSPSGLAGDTTNTGELFF.

The CDR3 coding sequence is TGCGCCAGCAGCCAAGACACAAAGCAGTTCTTC. It translates to CASSQDTKQFF. This sequence joins TRBV4-1 and TRBJ2-1, with D uncertain. Germline V CDR1 and CDR2: MGHRA, YSYEKL. Trimming removed 0 bases at V and 11 bases at J, with 5 bases between. This CDR3 has 11 amino acids.

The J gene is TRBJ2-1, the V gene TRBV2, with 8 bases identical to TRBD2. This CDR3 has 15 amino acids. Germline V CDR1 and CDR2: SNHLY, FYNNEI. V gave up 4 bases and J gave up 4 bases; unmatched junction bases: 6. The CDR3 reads CASSGGLGSYNEQFF. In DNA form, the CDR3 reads TGTGCCAGCAGTGGGGGACTAGGCTCGTACAATGAGCAGTTCTTC. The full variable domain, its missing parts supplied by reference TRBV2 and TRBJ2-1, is EPEVTQTPSHQVTQMGQEVILRCVPISNHLYFYWYRQILGQKVEFLVSFYNNEISEKSEIFDDQFSVERPDGSNFTLKIRSTKLEDSAMYFCASSGGLGSYNEQFFGPGTRLTVL.

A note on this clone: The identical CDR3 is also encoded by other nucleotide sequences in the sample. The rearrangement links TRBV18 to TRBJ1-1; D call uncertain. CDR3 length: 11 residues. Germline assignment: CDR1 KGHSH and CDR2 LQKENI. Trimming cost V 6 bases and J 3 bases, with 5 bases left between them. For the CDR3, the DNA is TGTGCCAGCTCCCCTGACACTGAAGCTTTCTTT. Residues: CASSPDTEAFF.

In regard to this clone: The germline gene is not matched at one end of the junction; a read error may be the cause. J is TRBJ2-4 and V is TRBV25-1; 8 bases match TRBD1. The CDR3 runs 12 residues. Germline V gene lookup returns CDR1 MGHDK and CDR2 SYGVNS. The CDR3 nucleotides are TGTGCCAGCAGTGAGCTCCCGGGACAGGTGCACTTC. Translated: CASSELPGQVHF. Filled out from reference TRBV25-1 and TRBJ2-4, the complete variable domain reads EADIYQTPRYLVIGTGKKITLECSQTMGHDKMYWYQQDPGMELHLIHYSYGVNSTEKGDLSSESTVSRIRTEHFPLTLESARPSHTSQYLCASSELPGQVHFGAGTRLSVL.

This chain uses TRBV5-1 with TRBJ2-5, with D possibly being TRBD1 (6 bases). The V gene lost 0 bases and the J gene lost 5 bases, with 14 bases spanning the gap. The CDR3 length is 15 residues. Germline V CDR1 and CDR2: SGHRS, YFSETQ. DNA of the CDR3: TGCGCCAGCAGCTTGGCCCCAGGGGTCTGGGAGACCCAGTACTTC. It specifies CASSLAPGVWETQYF.

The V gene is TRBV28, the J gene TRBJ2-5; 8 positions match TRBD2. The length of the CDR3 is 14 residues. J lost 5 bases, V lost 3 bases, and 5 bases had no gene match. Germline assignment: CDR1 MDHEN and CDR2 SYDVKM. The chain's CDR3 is CASSLSGRAETQYF. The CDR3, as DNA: TGTGCCAGCAGTTTGTCCGGGAGGGCCGAGACCCAGTACTTC.

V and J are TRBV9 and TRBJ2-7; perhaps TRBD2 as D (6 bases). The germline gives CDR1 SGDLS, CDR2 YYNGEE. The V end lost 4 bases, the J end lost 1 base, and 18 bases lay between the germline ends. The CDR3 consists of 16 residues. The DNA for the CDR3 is TGTGCCAGCAGCCGGGACTCCCTTCTCGGGTCCTACGAGCAGTACTTC. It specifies CASSRDSLLGSYEQYF.

The CDR3 here is CATVGDPSSYEQYF. The CDR3 DNA follows: TGTGCCACTGTGGGAGACCCAAGCTCCTACGAGCAGTACTTC. This rearrangement joins TRBV10-3 to TRBJ2-7; D possibly corresponds to TRBD2 (5 bases). This CDR3 contains 14 residues. The germline gives CDR1 ENHRY, CDR2 SYGVKD. The ends were cut back, 10 bases at V and 0 bases at J, with 16 bases in the middle.

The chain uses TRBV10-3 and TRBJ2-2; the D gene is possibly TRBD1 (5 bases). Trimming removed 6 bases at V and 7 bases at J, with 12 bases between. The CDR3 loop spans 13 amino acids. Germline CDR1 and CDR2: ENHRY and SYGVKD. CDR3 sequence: CAISRASGGELFF. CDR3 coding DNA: TGTGCCATCAGCAGGGCTTCGGGCGGGGAGCTGTTTTTT.

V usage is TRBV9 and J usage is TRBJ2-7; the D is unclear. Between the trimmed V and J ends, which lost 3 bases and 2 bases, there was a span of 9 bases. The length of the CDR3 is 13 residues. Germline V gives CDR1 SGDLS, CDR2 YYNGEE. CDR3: CASSGLETYEQYF. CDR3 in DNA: TGTGCCAGCAGCGGTCTCGAAACCTACGAGCAGTACTTC.

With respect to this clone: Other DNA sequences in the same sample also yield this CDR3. The CDR3 nucleotides read TGCAGCGTTGAGGGCCAGGGAAACACCATATATTTT. Translation: CSVEGQGNTIYF. The V call is TRBV29-1, the J call TRBJ1-3; D is uncertain. The CDR3 is made up of 12 amino acids. Trimming stripped 3 bases from V and 4 bases from J, with 7 bases between. Per germline, CDR1 SQVTM and CDR2 ANQGSEA.

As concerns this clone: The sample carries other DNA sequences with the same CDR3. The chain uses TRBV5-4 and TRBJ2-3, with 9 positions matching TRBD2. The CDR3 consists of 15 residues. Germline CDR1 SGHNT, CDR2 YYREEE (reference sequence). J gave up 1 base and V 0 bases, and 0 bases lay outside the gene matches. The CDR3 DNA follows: TGTGCCAGCAGCTTGGGACTAGCGGGCACAGATACGCAGTATTTT. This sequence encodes CASSLGLAGTDTQYF.

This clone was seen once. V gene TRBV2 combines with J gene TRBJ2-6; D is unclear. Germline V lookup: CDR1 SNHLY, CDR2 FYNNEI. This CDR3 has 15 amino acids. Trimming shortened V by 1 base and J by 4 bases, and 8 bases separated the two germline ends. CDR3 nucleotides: TGTGCCAGCAGTGAAGAATTTCCCGGGGCCAACGTCCTGACTTTC. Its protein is CASSEEFPGANVLTF.

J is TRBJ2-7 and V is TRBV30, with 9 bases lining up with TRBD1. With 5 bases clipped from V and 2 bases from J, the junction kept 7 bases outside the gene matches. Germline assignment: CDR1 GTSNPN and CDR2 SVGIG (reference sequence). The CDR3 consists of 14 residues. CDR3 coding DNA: TGTGCCTGGGGGGGACAGGGTGGACCCTACGAGCAGTACTTC. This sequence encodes CAWGGQGGPYEQYF.

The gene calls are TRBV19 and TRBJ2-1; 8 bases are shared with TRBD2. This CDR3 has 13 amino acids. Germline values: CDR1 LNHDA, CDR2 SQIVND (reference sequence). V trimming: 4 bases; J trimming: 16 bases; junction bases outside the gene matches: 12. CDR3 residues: CASSTSGTREFFF. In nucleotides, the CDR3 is TGTGCCAGTAGTACCTCCGGGACTAGGGAGTTTTTCTTC.

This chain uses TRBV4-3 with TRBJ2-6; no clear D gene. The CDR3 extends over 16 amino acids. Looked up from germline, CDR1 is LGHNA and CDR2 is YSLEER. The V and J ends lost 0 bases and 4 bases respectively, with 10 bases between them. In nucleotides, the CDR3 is TGCGCCAGCAGCCAAGAGTACTCCACGGGGGCCAACGTCCTGACTTTC. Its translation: CASSQEYSTGANVLTF.

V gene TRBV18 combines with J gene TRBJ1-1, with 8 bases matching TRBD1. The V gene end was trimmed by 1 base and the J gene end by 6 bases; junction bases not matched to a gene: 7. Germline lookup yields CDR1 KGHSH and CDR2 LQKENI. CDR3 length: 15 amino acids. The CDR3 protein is CASSPRAQGAAEAFF. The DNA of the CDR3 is TGTGCCAGCTCACCACGAGCCCAGGGGGCCGCTGAAGCTTTCTTT.

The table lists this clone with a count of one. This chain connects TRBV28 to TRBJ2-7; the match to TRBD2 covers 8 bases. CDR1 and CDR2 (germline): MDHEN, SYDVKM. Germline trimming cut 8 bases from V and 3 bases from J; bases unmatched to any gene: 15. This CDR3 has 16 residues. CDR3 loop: CASRATGGPGGYEQYF. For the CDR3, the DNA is TGTGCCAGCCGGGCTACGGGAGGGCCGGGTGGCTACGAGCAGTACTTC. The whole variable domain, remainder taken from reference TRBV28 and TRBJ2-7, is DVKVTQSSRYLVKRTGEKVFLECVQDMDHENMFWYRQDPGLGLRLIYFSYDVKMKEKGDIPEGYSVSREKKERFSLILESASTNQTSMYLCASRATGGPGGYEQYFGPGTRLTVT.

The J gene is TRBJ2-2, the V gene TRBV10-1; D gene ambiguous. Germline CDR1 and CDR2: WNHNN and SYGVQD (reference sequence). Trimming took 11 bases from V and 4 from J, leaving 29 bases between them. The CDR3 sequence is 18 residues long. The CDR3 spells CAQFLAGFRLRGTGELFF. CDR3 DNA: TGCGCCCAATTTCTGGCAGGCTTTCGGCTCCGAGGCACCGGGGAGCTGTTTTTT.

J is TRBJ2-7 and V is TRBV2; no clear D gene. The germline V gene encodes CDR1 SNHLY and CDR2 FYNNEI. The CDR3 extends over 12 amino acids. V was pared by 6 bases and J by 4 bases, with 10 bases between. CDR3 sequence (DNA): TGTGCCAGCAGGCCATTGGCGTACGAGCAGTACTTC. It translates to CASRPLAYEQYF.

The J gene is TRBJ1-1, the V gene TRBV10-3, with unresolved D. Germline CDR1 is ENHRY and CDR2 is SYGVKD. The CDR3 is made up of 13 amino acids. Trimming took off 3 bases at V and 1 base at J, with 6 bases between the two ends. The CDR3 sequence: CAISEVPNTEAFF. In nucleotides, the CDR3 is TGTGCCATCAGTGAAGTACCGAACACTGAAGCTTTCTTT.

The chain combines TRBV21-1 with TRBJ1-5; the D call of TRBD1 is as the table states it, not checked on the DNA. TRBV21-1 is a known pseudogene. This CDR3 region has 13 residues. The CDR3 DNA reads TGTGCCAGCAGACCCAGACACGGTGGGCCCCAGCATTTT. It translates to CASRPRHGGPQHF.

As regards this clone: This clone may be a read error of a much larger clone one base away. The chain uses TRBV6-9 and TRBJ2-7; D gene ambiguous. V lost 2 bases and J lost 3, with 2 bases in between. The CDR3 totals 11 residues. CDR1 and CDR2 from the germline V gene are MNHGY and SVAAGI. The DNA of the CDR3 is TGTGCCAGCAGTTATCTCTACGAGCAGTACTTC. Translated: CASSYLYEQYF.